One and the same sample provided the 10 T cell receptor beta chains below, sequenced in a study of control samples from healthy donors and cancer patients. Generated by immunoSEQ multiplex PCR, the TCRdb table keeps only in-frame clones and is missing some. The data show about 58,000 clones, with more than 70% seen just once and 10% to 15% held by the top ten. Sequenced: PBMCs. The source is a woman aged 55-70 years with lung cancer.

V usage is TRBV5-1 and J usage is TRBJ2-1; D possibly corresponds to TRBD2 (5 bases). Trimming removed 4 bases at V and 9 bases at J, with 23 bases between. CDR1 SGHRS and CDR2 YFSETQ come from the germline V gene. The CDR3 is 16 amino acids. The CDR3 here is CASSVIGRVNTGEQFF. DNA of the CDR3: TGCGCCAGCAGCGTTATTGGGCGGGTAAACACCGGTGAGCAGTTCTTC.

The rearrangement links TRBV5-1 to TRBJ1-1; TRBD1 might be the D (6 bases). Germline V gene lookup returns CDR1 SGHRS and CDR2 YFSETQ. V lost 4 bases and J 0 bases, leaving 16 bases between the germline ends. The CDR3 runs 16 residues. CDR3 residues: CASSRRTDHMNTEAFF. DNA of the CDR3: TGCGCCAGCAGCAGGAGGACAGACCACATGAACACTGAAGCTTTCTTT. Combining the CDR3 with reference TRBV5-1 and TRBJ1-1 gives the whole variable domain KAGVTQTPRYLIKTRGQQVTLSCSPISGHRSVSWYQQTPGQGLQFLFEYFSETQRNKGNFPGRFSGRQFSNSRSEMNVSTLELGDSALYLCASSRRTDHMNTEAFFGQGTRLTVV.

This clone was seen a handful of times. This chain connects TRBV30 to TRBJ1-1; D unclear. The V end lost 3 bases, the J end lost 10 bases, and 9 bases lay between the germline ends. The CDR3 has 10 residues. Per the germline V gene, CDR1 is GTSNPN and CDR2 is SVGIG (reference sequence). In nucleotides, the CDR3 is TGTGCCTGGAGAGGCAGCGGAGCTTTCTTT. Translation gives CAWRGSGAFF.

V usage is TRBV19 and J usage is TRBJ2-3; D possibly corresponds to TRBD2 (6 bases). The V gene's germline CDR1 is LNHDA and CDR2 SQIVND (reference sequence). This CDR3 has 15 residues. V lost 6 bases, J lost 8 bases, and 21 bases lay in between. The CDR3 nucleotides read TGTGCCAGTAGGACCGGGACTCACGGTTCTACTACGCAGTATTTT. This encodes CASRTGTHGSTTQYF.

The V and J genes are TRBV5-4 and TRBJ2-5, with 9 positions matching TRBD2. The CDR3 loop spans 15 amino acids. V gave up 4 bases and J gave up 4 bases; unmatched junction bases: 8. CDR1 SGHNT and CDR2 YYREEE come from the germline V gene (reference sequence). CDR3 loop: CASSPLAGDRETQYF. The CDR3 DNA reads TGTGCCAGCAGCCCGTTAGCGGGGGATCGAGAGACCCAGTACTTC.

The chain is built from TRBV7-3 and TRBJ2-3, with TRBD2 matching 9 bases. The CDR3 has 16 residues. The V and J ends lost 5 bases and 0 bases, in that order; junction bases with no gene match: 6. Germline V gene sequence: CDR1 SGHTA, CDR2 FQGTGA. The CDR3 bases are TGTGCCAGCAGCAGAGCGGGAGGCGGGAGCACAGATACGCAGTATTTT. Its translation: CASSRAGGGSTDTQYF. Complete variable domain (other parts from reference TRBV7-3 and TRBJ2-3): GAGVSQTPSNKVTEKGKYVELRCDPISGHTALYWYRQSLGQGPEFLIYFQGTGAADDSGLPNDRFFAVRPEGSVSTLKIQRTERGDSAVYLCASSRAGGGSTDTQYFGPGTRLTVL.

The gene calls are TRBV4-1 and TRBJ1-1; D gene unclear. The germline V gene has CDR1 MGHRA and CDR2 YSYEKL. The CDR3 sequence is 16 residues long. V shed 4 bases and J shed 2 bases, with 17 bases lying between them. CDR3 region: CASSPIGREFNTEAFF. Written as DNA, the CDR3 is TGCGCCAGCAGCCCGATCGGGAGGGAGTTTAACACTGAAGCTTTCTTT.

This chain uses TRBV18 with TRBJ1-2, with D tentatively TRBD1 (6 bases). Trimming shortened V by 8 bases and J by 6 bases, and 19 bases separated the two germline ends. In germline, CDR1 is KGHSH, CDR2 LQKENI. CDR3 size: 14 residues. The CDR3 spells CASREYRDGHGYTF. In DNA form, the CDR3 reads TGTGCCAGCCGAGAGTACAGGGATGGGCATGGCTACACCTTC.

The V call is TRBV18, the J call TRBJ1-2; 7 bases line up with TRBD1. Germline loops: CDR1 KGHSH, CDR2 LQKENI. V was clipped by 2 bases and J by 3 bases; unmatched bases: 3. CDR3 length: 14 amino acids. The CDR3 nucleotides read TGTGCCAGCTCACCAACAGGACAGGACTATGGCTACACCTTC. Its protein is CASSPTGQDYGYTF.

With respect to this clone: The same CDR3 also results from other DNA sequences found in this sample. V is TRBV5-4 and J is TRBJ2-2; D call uncertain. The V end was cut by 3 bases, the J end by 0 bases, with 9 bases between. Germline V gene data show CDR1 as SGHNT and CDR2 as YYREEE (reference sequence). The CDR3 sequence is 15 residues long. The CDR3 DNA reads as TGTGCCAGCAGCTCCGAGGTCGCGAACACCGGGGAGCTGTTTTTT. Translation: CASSSEVANTGELFF.